A selection of T cell receptor beta chains follows, all from one sample in a study of regulatory T cells in long-lasting Graves disease. TCRdb re-analysed the multiplex PCR reads in MiXCR, keeping a single row per CDR3 protein. The repertoire includes about 210,000 distinct CDR3 sequences, roughly 19% of them detected once, and approximately 12% sits in the top ten. The data also belong to a second study, concerning T cells in Graves' hyperthyroidism and ophthalmopathy.

The sample here was peripheral blood mononuclear cells (PBMCs), taken at new diagnosis, from a patient treated with antithyroid drugs. These receptors were taken from a woman in her 30s with Graves disease. CDR3s include the opening cysteine and the closing phenylalanine or tryptophan.

TRBV28	TRBJ2-5	CASRGQGAGRETQYF
TRBV7-9	TRBJ1-4	CASSNFWGGNEKLFF
TRBV19	TRBJ1-4	CASSRDRVLPATNEKLFF
TRBV27	TRBJ2-1	CASSLLPRYGEQFF
TRBV19	TRBJ1-2	CASSIPGTGIRGGYTF
TRBV30	TRBJ1-1	CACWTGRFPEAFF
TRBV4-1	TRBJ2-1	CASSQAGGNEQFF
TRBV10-2	TRBJ2-5	CASRRGSGQETQYF
TRBV5-1	TRBJ2-1	CASSLGDERVNEQFF
TRBV12-3/TRBV12-4	TRBJ1-2	CASSSDSNYGYTF
TRBV7-2	TRBJ1-1	CASSLVGVGEAFF
TRBV3-1	TRBJ2-7	CASSQVGPSGRSSEQYF
TRBV4-1	TRBJ1-1	CASSSRNLRDTEAFF
TRBV20-1	TRBJ2-6	CRADSGANVLTF
TRBV4-1	TRBJ2-1	CASSQEGTSSYNEQFF
TRBV7-8	TRBJ1-5	CASSLEPGRYSNQPQHF
TRBV6-5	TRBJ1-1	CASSSPRGGNTEAFF
TRBV28	TRBJ1-1	CASSPNELMGLLYQNTEAFF
TRBV2	TRBJ1-5	CASSVEGGGNQPQHF
TRBV27	TRBJ1-4	CASSLWSGDGTGGEKLFF
TRBV28	TRBJ1-1	CASSKSTGVNTEAFF
TRBV16	TRBJ1-2	CASSQSRDYTF
TRBV7-9	TRBJ2-5	CASSQTGVETQYF
TRBV20-1	TRBJ1-1	CSAKRRQGAGNTEAFF
TRBV28	TRBJ2-3	CASIGGDTQYF
TRBV30	TRBJ2-2	CAYSGVNTGELFF
TRBV13	TRBJ2-7	CASRDRGTSGLEQYF
TRBV7-8	TRBJ1-2	CASSPWDRPNYGYTF